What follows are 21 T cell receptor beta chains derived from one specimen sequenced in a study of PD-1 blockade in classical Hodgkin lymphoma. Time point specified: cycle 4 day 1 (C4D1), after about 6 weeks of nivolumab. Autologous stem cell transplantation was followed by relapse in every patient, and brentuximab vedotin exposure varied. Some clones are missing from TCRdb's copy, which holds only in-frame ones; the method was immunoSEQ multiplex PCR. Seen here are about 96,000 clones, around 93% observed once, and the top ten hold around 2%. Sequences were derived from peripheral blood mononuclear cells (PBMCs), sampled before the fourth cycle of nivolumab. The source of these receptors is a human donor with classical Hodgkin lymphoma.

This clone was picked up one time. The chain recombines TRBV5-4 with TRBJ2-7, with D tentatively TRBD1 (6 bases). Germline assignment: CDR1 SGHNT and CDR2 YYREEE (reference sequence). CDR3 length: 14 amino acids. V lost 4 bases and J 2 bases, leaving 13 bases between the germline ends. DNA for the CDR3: TGTGCCAGCAGCAACAGGGCCGGCCCCTACGAGCAGTACTTC. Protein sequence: CASSNRAGPYEQYF.

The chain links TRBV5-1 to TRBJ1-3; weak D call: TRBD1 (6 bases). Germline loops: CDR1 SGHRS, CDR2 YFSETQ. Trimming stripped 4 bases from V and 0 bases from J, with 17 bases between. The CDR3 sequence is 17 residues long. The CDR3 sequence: CASSRIGQPSSGNTIYF. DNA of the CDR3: TGCGCCAGCAGCCGCATCGGACAGCCGAGCTCTGGAAACACCATATATTTT.

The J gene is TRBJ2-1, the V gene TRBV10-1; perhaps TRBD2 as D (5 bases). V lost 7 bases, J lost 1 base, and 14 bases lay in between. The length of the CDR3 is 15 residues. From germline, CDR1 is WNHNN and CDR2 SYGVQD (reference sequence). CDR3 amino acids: CASTEDRRSYNEQFF. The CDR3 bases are TGCGCCAGCACCGAGGACCGGAGGTCCTACAATGAGCAGTTCTTC.

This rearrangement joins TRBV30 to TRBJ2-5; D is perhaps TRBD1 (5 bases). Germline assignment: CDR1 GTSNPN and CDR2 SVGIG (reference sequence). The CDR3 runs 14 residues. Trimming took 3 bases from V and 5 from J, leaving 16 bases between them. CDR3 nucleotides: TGTGCCTGGAGCCTTTTAGGGGCTGGGGAGACCCAGTACTTC. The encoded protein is CAWSLLGAGETQYF.

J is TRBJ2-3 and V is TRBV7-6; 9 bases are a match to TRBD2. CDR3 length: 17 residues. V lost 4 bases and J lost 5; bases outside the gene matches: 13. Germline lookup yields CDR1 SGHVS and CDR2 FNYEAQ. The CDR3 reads CASSSGLLPSGIDTQYF. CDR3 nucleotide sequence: TGTGCCAGCAGCTCCGGACTGCTCCCTAGCGGGATAGATACGCAGTATTTT.

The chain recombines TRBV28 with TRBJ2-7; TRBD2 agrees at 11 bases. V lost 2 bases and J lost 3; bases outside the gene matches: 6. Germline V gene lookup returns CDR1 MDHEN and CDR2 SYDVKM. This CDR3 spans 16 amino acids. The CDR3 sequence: CASSLVSTSGIYEQYF. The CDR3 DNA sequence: TGTGCCAGCAGTTTAGTGTCGACTAGCGGGATCTACGAGCAGTACTTC. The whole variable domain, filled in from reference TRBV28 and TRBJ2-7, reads DVKVTQSSRYLVKRTGEKVFLECVQDMDHENMFWYRQDPGLGLRLIYFSYDVKMKEKGDIPEGYSVSREKKERFSLILESASTNQTSMYLCASSLVSTSGIYEQYFGPGTRLTVT.

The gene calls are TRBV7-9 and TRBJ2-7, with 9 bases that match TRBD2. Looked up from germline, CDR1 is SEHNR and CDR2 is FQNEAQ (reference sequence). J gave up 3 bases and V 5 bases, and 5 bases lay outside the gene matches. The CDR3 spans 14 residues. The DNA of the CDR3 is TGTGCCAGCAGCCCTAGCGGGACTCACTACGAGCAGTACTTC. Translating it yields CASSPSGTHYEQYF.

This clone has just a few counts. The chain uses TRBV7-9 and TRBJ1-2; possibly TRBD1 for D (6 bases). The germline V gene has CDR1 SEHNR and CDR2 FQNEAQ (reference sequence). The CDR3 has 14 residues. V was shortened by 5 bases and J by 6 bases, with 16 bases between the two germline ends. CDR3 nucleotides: TGTGCCAGCAGCCAAGGGGGACACGCAGATGGCTACACCTTC. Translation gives CASSQGGHADGYTF. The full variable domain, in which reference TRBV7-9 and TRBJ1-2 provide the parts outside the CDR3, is DTGVSQNPRHKITKRGQNVTFRCDPISEHNRLYWYRQTLGQGPEFLTYFQNEAQLEKSRLLSDRFSAERPKGSFSTLEIQRTEQGDSAMYLCASSQGGHADGYTFGSGTRLTVV.

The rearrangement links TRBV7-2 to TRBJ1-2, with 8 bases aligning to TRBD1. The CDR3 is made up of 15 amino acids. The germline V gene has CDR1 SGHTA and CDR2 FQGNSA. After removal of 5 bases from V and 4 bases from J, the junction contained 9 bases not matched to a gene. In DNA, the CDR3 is TGTGCCAGCAGCCTACGGACAGGGTACGGCTATGGCTACACCTTC. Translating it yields CASSLRTGYGYGYTF.

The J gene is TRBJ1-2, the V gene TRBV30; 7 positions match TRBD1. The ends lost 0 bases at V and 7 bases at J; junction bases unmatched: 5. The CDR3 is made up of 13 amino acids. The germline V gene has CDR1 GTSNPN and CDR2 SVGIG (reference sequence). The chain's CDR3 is CAWSVTGEGGYTF. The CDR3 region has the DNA TGTGCCTGGAGTGTAACAGGGGAGGGTGGCTACACCTTC.

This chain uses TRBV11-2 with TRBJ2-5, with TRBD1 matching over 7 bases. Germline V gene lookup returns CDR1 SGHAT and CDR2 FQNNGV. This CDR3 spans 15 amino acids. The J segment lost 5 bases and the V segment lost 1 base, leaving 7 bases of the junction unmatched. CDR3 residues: CASSLGRTGWETQYF. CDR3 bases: TGTGCCAGCAGCTTAGGCCGGACAGGTTGGGAGACCCAGTACTTC.

DNA of the CDR3: TGTGCCAGCAGTTTATCTCGGGCTGGGGCCAACGTCCTGACTTTC. Translating gives CASSLSRAGANVLTF. The chain combines TRBV28 with TRBJ2-6; no clear D. The V and J ends lost 1 base and 2 bases respectively, with 6 bases between them. Germline assignment: CDR1 MDHEN and CDR2 SYDVKM. The CDR3 is 15 residues long.

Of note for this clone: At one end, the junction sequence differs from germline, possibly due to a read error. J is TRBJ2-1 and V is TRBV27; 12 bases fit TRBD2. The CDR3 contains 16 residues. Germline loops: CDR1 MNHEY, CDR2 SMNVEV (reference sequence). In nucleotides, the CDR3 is TGTACCAGCAGTGTGACTAGCGGGAGCTTAGGGAATGAGCAGTTCTTC. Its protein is CTSSVTSGSLGNEQFF.

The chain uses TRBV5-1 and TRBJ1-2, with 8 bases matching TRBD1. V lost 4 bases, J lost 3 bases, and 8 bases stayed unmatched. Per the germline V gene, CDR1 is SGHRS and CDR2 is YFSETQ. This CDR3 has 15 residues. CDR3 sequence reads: CASSPGQGKDYGYTF. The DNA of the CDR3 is TGCGCCAGCAGCCCCGGACAGGGCAAGGACTATGGCTACACCTTC. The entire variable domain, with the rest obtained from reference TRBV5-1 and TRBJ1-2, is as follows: KAGVTQTPRYLIKTRGQQVTLSCSPISGHRSVSWYQQTPGQGLQFLFEYFSETQRNKGNFPGRFSGRQFSNSRSEMNVSTLELGDSALYLCASSPGQGKDYGYTFGSGTRLTVV.

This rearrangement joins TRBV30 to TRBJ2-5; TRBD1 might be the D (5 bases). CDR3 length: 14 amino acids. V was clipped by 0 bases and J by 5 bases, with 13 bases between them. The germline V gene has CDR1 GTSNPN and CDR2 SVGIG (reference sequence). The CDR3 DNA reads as TGTGCCTGGAGTGTAAGGGGCAACTTGGAGACCCAGTACTTC. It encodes CAWSVRGNLETQYF.

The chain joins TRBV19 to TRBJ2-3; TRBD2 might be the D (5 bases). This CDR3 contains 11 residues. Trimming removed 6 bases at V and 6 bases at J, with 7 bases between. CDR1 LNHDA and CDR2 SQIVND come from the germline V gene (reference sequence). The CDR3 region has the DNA TGTGCCAGTAGCCGAGGGGATACGCAGTATTTT. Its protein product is CASSRGDTQYF. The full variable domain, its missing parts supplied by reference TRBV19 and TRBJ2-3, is DGGITQSPKYLFRKEGQNVTLSCEQNLNHDAMYWYRQDPGQGLRLIYYSQIVNDFQKGDIAEGYSVSREKKESFPLTVTSAQKNPTAFYLCASSRGDTQYFGPGTRLTVL.

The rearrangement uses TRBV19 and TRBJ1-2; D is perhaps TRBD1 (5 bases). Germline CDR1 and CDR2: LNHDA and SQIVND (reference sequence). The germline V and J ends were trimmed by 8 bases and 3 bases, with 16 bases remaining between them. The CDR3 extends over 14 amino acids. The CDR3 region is CASAKATGDYGYTF. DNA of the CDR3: TGTGCCAGTGCCAAGGCCACAGGAGACTATGGCTACACCTTC.

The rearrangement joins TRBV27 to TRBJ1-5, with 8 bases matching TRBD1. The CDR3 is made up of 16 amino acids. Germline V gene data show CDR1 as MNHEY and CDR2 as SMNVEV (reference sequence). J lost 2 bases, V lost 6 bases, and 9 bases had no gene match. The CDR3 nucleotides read TGTGCCAGCAGCAAAGGACAGGGTAATGGCAATCAGCCCCAGCATTTT. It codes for CASSKGQGNGNQPQHF.

As DNA, the CDR3 is TGTGCCAGCAGCTCCGCACACTTAGGACTAGCCCAAGAGACCCAGTACTTC. Protein sequence: CASSSAHLGLAQETQYF. The V call is TRBV5-6, the J call TRBJ2-5; TRBD2 aligns across 8 bases. Looked up from germline, CDR1 is SGHDT and CDR2 is YYEEEE. Losses at the gene ends were 3 bases for V and 1 base for J; bases not matched to a gene: 11. This CDR3 region has 17 residues.

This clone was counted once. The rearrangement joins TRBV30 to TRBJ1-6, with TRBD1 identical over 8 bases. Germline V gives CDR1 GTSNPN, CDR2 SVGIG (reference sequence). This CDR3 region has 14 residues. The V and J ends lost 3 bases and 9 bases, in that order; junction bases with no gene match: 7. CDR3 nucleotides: TGTGCCTGGAGCGGAACAGGGGGACTTTCACCCCTCCACTTT. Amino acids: CAWSGTGGLSPLHF. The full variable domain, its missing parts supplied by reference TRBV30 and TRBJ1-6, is SQTIHQWPATLVQPVGSPLSLECTVEGTSNPNLYWYRQAAGRGLQLLFYSVGIGQISSEVPQNLSASRPQDRQFILSSKKLLLSDSGFYLCAWSGTGGLSPLHFGNGTRLTVT.

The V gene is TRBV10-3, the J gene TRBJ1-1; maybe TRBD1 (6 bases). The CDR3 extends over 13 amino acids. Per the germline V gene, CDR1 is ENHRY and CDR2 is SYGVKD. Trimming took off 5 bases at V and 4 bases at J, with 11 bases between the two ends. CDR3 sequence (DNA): TGTGCCATCAGTTCCACAGGGATCACTGAAGCTTTCTTT. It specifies CAISSTGITEAFF.